This is a list of T cell receptor beta chains from one sample in a study of blood T cell repertoires in COVID-19. Profiled with immunoSEQ multiplex PCR; TCRdb holds only in-frame clones, not every one. The sample includes some 91,000 clones, roughly 80% of them seen just once. Sequencing was done on a sample of peripheral blood. The receptors come from a human donor in a cohort sampled during active COVID-19. Each CDR3 is given with its conserved first and last residue. D genes are given only for firm matches. A clone size is listed for some rows: how often the clone was seen (once, few, many), or a class if it is expanded.

CDR3 length,J gene,V gene,clone size,D gene,CDR3 protein,CDR3 DNA
14,TRBJ2-7,TRBV7-2,NA,TRBD2,CASSLLAGGHEQYF,TGTGCCAGCAGCTTGCTAGCGGGGGGCCACGAGCAGTACTTC
16,TRBJ1-5,TRBV6-1,few,NA,CASSEEGLFLNQPQHF,TGTGCCAGCAGTGAAGAGGGGCTTTTTCTCAATCAGCCCCAGCATTTT
19,TRBJ2-6,TRBV11-2,once,TRBD2,CASSGPGTSGSSGANVLTF,TGTGCCAGCAGCGGCCCCGGGACTAGCGGGAGTAGTGGGGCCAACGTCCTGACTTTC
18,TRBJ2-2,TRBV5-1,NA,TRBD2,CASSWDSTSAQNTGELFF,TGCGCCAGCAGCTGGGACTCGACTAGCGCCCAAAACACCGGGGAGCTGTTTTTT
14,TRBJ1-4,TRBV11-2,few,NA,CASSQPSGGEKLFF,TGTGCCAGCAGCCAACCTTCGGGTGGAGAAAAACTGTTTTTT
15,TRBJ2-1,TRBV5-1,NA,NA,CASSFTTLPNNEQFF,TGCGCCAGCAGCTTTACTACTCTTCCCAACAATGAGCAGTTCTTC
15,TRBJ2-1,TRBV28,NA,NA,CASRSRRRVDNEQFF,TGTGCCAGCCGTTCCAGGCGGCGGGTCGACAATGAGCAGTTCTTC
15,TRBJ2-3,TRBV5-1,NA,TRBD1,CASSLEGQTTDTQYF,TGCGCCAGCAGCTTGGAGGGACAGACCACAGATACGCAGTATTTT
12,TRBJ2-3,TRBV7-9,NA,TRBD2,CASSFGGGTQYF,TGTGCCAGCAGCTTTGGGGGGGGTACGCAGTATTTT
14,TRBJ2-1,TRBV5-1,once,NA,CASSSTGPYNEQFF,TGCGCCAGCAGCTCCACAGGACCCTACAATGAGCAGTTCTTC
14,TRBJ2-1,TRBV5-1,NA,TRBD1,CASSLDRAINEQFF,TGCGCCAGCAGCCTGGACAGGGCGATCAATGAGCAGTTCTTC
12,TRBJ2-7,TRBV29-1,NA,TRBD1,CSVGQGIYEQYF,TGCAGCGTCGGACAGGGAATCTACGAGCAGTACTTC
15,TRBJ2-3,TRBV7-3,once,TRBD2,CASSLGLAVADTQYF,TGTGCCAGCAGCTTAGGACTAGCTGTGGCAGATACGCAGTATTTT
16,TRBJ2-1,TRBV5-4,few,TRBD2,CASSPGLAGGEDEQFF,TGTGCCAGCAGCCCGGGACTAGCGGGAGGGGAGGATGAGCAGTTCTTC